A selection of T cell receptor beta chains follows, all from one sample in a study of CD8 T cells in ankylosing spondylitis. TCRdb re-called the 5' RACE reads with MiXCR, one entry per CDR3 protein. The profile shows fewer than 500,000 distinct CDR3 sequences, under 25% of them singletons. The specimen sequenced was blood, either unsorted or a sorted T cell fraction (not recorded which). These receptors were obtained from a male donor with ankylosing spondylitis. Each CDR3 is given with its conserved first and last residue. D genes are given only for firm matches. Not all rows give a size; the values are once, few, many and, for expanded clones, a class.

v_call	cdr3_length	j_call	clone_size	d_call	cdr3_nt	cdr3_aa
TRBV14	14	TRBJ2-5	once	TRBD2	TGTGCCAGCAGACGGGAGGCCACGGGAGAGACCCAGTACTTC	CASRREATGETQYF
TRBV24-1	16	TRBJ2-2	few	TRBD2	TGTGCCACCAGTGACTCACGCGGACTAGCGGGCGGGGAGCTGTTTTTT	CATSDSRGLAGGELFF
TRBV29-1	13	TRBJ2-3	many	.	TGCAGCGTTGAATACGGGGGTGGAGATACGCAGTATTTT	CSVEYGGGDTQYF
TRBV3-1	15	TRBJ2-1	few	.	TGTGCCAGCAGCCATCTTTCCCATAGGGTGGGTGAGCAGTTCTTC	CASSHLSHRVGEQFF
TRBV2	15	TRBJ2-7	few	TRBD2	TGTGCCAGCAGCCGGGTCTCAGCGGGAGGGTACGAGCAGTACTTC	CASSRVSAGGYEQYF
TRBV5-1	17	TRBJ2-1	.	TRBD1	TGCGCCAGCAGCACAGGACAGGTACTGAGCTCCTACAATGAGCAGTTCTTC	CASSTGQVLSSYNEQFF
TRBV20-1	13	TRBJ2-7	.	.	TGCAGTCTTCGGGACGGCCGAAGCTACGAGCAGTACTTC	CSLRDGRSYEQYF
TRBV3-1	15	TRBJ2-5	.	.	TGTGCCAGCAGCCAGAGGGCCAGAACCGGGGAGACCCAGTACTTC	CASSQRARTGETQYF
TRBV24-1	13	TRBJ2-5	.	.	TGTGCCACCAGTCCGGGCCAGACGGAGACCCAGTACTTC	CATSPGQTETQYF
TRBV6-2/TRBV6-3	16	TRBJ2-2	few	.	TGTGCCAGCAGTTTGGGGGGGACACTGAACACCGGGGAGCTGTTTTTT	CASSLGGTLNTGELFF
TRBV11-1	15	TRBJ2-3	few	.	TGTGCCAGCAGCCTTCGGAAGGGGACGTCAGATACGCAGTATTTT	CASSLRKGTSDTQYF
TRBV18	15	TRBJ1-1	few	TRBD1	TGTGCCAGCTCCCCGGACAGGGGGTTTTCTTCTGAAGCTTTCTTT	CASSPDRGFSSEAFF
TRBV20-1	14	TRBJ2-1	.	TRBD2	TGCAGTGCGAGTAGCGGGAGGTACTACAATGAGCAGTTCTTC	CSASSGRYYNEQFF
TRBV10-3	15	TRBJ2-1	.	.	TGTGCCATCAGTGAGTCGACCCCCTCATACAATGAGCAGTTCTTC	CAISESTPSYNEQFF
TRBV7-2	13	TRBJ2-3	few	.	TGTGCCGTTCGGGGAGCGACCACAGATACGCAGTATTTT	CAVRGATTDTQYF
TRBV7-8	15	TRBJ1-5	.	TRBD1	TGTGCCAGCAGCCTCGCCTCAGGGGGGGTACAGCCCCAGCATTTT	CASSLASGGVQPQHF
TRBV28	15	TRBJ2-7	few	TRBD1	TGTGCCAGCACTTGGGGGGGACAGGGGCTCAACGAGCAGTACTTC	CASTWGGQGLNEQYF
TRBV12-5	19	TRBJ2-2	.	.	TGTGCTAGTGGTTTGGTACTCGACAGATTCCCCTCGAACACCGGGGAGCTGTTTTTT	CASGLVLDRFPSNTGELFF
TRBV9	15	TRBJ2-1	few	TRBD2	TGTGCCAGCACTCCAGCGGGAGGAAGGGTTAATGAGCAGTTCTTC	CASTPAGGRVNEQFF
TRBV5-1	16	TRBJ2-2	few	.	TGCGCCAGCAGCGGGGCAGGGTCGGCCAATACCGGGGAGCTGTTTTTT	CASSGAGSANTGELFF
TRBV5-5	13	TRBJ1-1	.	.	TGTGCCAGCAGCTCTCGGCCGAAAGAGGCAGCTTTCTTT	CASSSRPKEAAFF
TRBV9	14	TRBJ1-2	.	.	TGTGCCAGCAGCACCACAGGGTATGACTATGGCTACACCTTC	CASSTTGYDYGYTF
TRBV3-1	17	TRBJ2-5	few	TRBD2	TGTGCCAGCAGCCTCGACCGATCGGCTAGCGGGAAACAGACCCAGTACTTC	CASSLDRSASGKQTQYF
TRBV29-1	15	TRBJ2-3	many	TRBD2	TGCAGCGGGCAGTCTAGCGGGAGTCGTACAGATACGCAGTATTTT	CSGQSSGSRTDTQYF
TRBV5-1	16	TRBJ2-7	few	TRBD2	TGCGCCAGCAGCTTGGGCAATAGCGGGAGTTCCTACGAGCAGTACTTC	CASSLGNSGSSYEQYF
TRBV5-1	13	TRBJ1-2	many	.	TGCGCCAGCAGCTTGGTGGCAGGGGACGGCTACACCTTC	CASSLVAGDGYTF
TRBV24-1	14	TRBJ1-2	.	.	TGTGCCACCAGTGATGGGTCAGGGGAAGACGGCTACACCTTC	CATSDGSGEDGYTF
TRBV28	11	TRBJ2-5	.	.	TGTGCCAGCATCTCTCAAGAGACCCAGTACTTC	CASISQETQYF
TRBV7-7	16	TRBJ2-5	.	.	TGTGCTAGCAGCTCAGGGAGGACTACCTCCCAAGAGACCCAGTACTTC	CASSSGRTTSQETQYF
TRBV7-8	18	TRBJ1-1	.	TRBD1	TGTGCCAGCAGCCGAATGGACAGGGGGCGGCCTTGGAACACTGAAGCTTTCTTT	CASSRMDRGRPWNTEAFF
TRBV2	14	TRBJ2-5	.	.	TGTGCCAGCAGTGAACAGGGGGGGAGGGAGACCCAGTACTTC	CASSEQGGRETQYF
TRBV6-5	17	TRBJ2-2	.	TRBD2	TGTGCCAGCAGTTACGATGTGGGAGGGCCCTACACCGGGGAGCTGTTTTTT	CASSYDVGGPYTGELFF
TRBV18	15	TRBJ2-7	many	TRBD2	TGTGCCAGCTCACCACAACTAGCGCGTTTTGACGAGCAGTACTTC	CASSPQLARFDEQYF
TRBV28	14	TRBJ2-3	few	TRBD2	TGTGCCAGCAGTGAGGAGCGGGAGTCAGATACGCAGTATTTT	CASSEERESDTQYF
TRBV12-3/TRBV12-4	14	TRBJ1-1	.	.	TGTGCCAGCAGTTTTAGGGGGACGGACACTGAAGCTTTCTTT	CASSFRGTDTEAFF
TRBV7-9	15	TRBJ2-7	.	.	TGTGCCAGCAGCAAACGGTCGGGCCGACCCTACGAGCAGTACTTC	CASSKRSGRPYEQYF
TRBV25-1	13	TRBJ2-7	.	.	TGTGCCAGCACCCCCAGGGGTGTCTACGAGCAGTACTTC	CASTPRGVYEQYF
TRBV5-1	16	TRBJ1-3	few	.	TGCGCCAGCAGCTTGCGGGTCGGAGTCTCTGGAAACACCATATATTTT	CASSLRVGVSGNTIYF
TRBV5-6	16	TRBJ1-1	.	TRBD1	TGTGCCAGCAGGGGGCGCGGACAGGTGCCGAACACTGAAGCTTTCTTT	CASRGRGQVPNTEAFF